This entry is about one T cell receptor (beta chain). There is no known antigen for this receptor. Compared with germline, one end of the junction differs, possibly owing to a read error. The sample is drawn from a study of tumor and adjacent non-tumor tissue in lung cancer (dated by TCRdb to the late 2010s). Regarding the study in general: The cohort included approximately 13 adenocarcinoma, a couple of squamous cell carcinoma and 1 small cell lung cancer patients. The approximately 15 patients were aged roughly 31 to 80 years, included around 10 men and 5 women, and had TNM stage I to III disease. Sequencing produced more than 100,000,000 productive TCRbeta reads in total, an average of approximately 4.2 million reads per sample. Bulk TCRbeta repertoires were compared between lung tumor tissue and matched distant non-tumor lung tissue obtained from 15 or so lung cancer patients. Over 25 paired specimens, one tumor and one normal lung sample per patient, were profiled by TCRbeta CDR3 sequencing.

What the work shows at the level of the full study, not this receptor alone: The top 100 clones accounted for a significantly larger cumulative portion of the repertoire in normal lung than in tumor tissue. TCR diversity was significantly higher in younger patients, and greater tumor TCR diversity was associated with shorter overall survival and shorter disease-free survival. The cohort had only approximately 16 patients, and the authors noted that larger samples and more detailed clinical data are needed. Tumor tissue showed significantly higher TCR diversity (inverse Simpson) than normal lung tissue, at roughly 430 vs 170 (P = 0.0075, Mann-Whitney U test). The methods do not name the sequencing platform or mention unique molecular identifiers. Peripheral blood was not sequenced, so blood TCRbeta repertoires in these lung cancer patients were not examined.

Receptors were amplified or captured by multiplex PCR. Sequenced using an Illumina HiSeq 2500. TCRbeta libraries were constructed through three rounds of nested PCR with primers (Table S4) according to protocols modified from ARM-PCR. Before sequencing, PCR products of 200-500 bp were cut from the gel and purified using the QIAquick gel extraction kit. The paper's processing steps were these. Reads were cleaned with Trimmomatic, merged with FLASH into complete CDR3 sequences, and assigned to V(D)J germline segments with MiTCR. Clonal diversity was calculated as the inverse Simpson's index using VDJtools. A read counted as productive if the sequence was in-frame and lacked a premature stop codon. TCRdb cleaned the public reads at Q25 with fastp, built clones with MiXCR and kept in-frame beta chains. Under each unique CDR3 protein, matching rows form one entry showing the most common genes and DNA. TCRdb assigned the V and J calls; the authors' analysis was not used. The table for this sample lists 60,000 or so distinct CDR3 sequences; around 64% of them were counted only once. The ten largest clonotypes hold about 30% of the sample.

Reading the germline V gene gives CDR1 SGHNT and CDR2 YENEEA. Taken from cysteine to phenylalanine, the CDR3 has 16 residues. Only CDR3 DNA is held: 48 bases, read in frame from base 1. RNA was isolated from bulk unsorted tissue, and RNA quality was assessed with a NanoDrop ND-1000 and an Agilent 2100. Distant non-tumor tissue taken more than 3 cm from the tumor edge was used as the normal lung sample. Newly diagnosed lung cancer patients without prior chemotherapy who had been admitted for thoracic surgery in China between August and November 2014 were enrolled as donors. The study excluded patients who had received radiotherapy or chemotherapy before or who had another cancer at the same time. Surgical tissue pieces of 1-2 cm3 were preserved in RNAlater solution and were kept at -80 degrees C until use.

Sequenced material: distant non-tumor lung tissue. The sequence joins TRBV11-3 to TRBJ2-4; there is no confident call for the D gene. This receptor was identified in a man in his 70s with non-small cell lung cancer. The bases read TGTGCCAGCAACTTGAACATGGGTAATTCCAAAAACGTTCAGTACTTC. It specifies CASNLNMGNSKNVQYF.